This note documents a single T cell receptor (beta chain) sequence. Its antigen is still unknown. No base qualities exist here, and no much larger clone lies one base off it. The data were obtained in a study of blood T cell repertoires in COVID-19 (TCRdb year 2020). For context, the study as a whole: Samples from collaborators originated in the United States, Italy and Spain and spanned both the acute and convalescent phases of COVID-19. The prospective study material was composed of cDNA or gDNA derived from T cells, B-cell-depleted T cells, or PBMCs. Deeply sampled blood TCRbeta repertoires from subjects exposed to, actively infected with, or recovered from COVID-19 were included in the dataset. The repertoires were made available in a free public database intended to serve as a resource for research on the immune response to SARS-CoV-2. Samples were obtained from the ongoing ImmuneRACE study (first 160 participants) and from about 1,300 subjects provided by 6 global collaborators. A de-identified subject ID, COVID-19 status, age in years and sex were almost always included in the sample metadata. Where available, HLA class I and class II types were obtained from metadata supplied by the sample provider rather than from assay-based typing. Study-level results and caveats: Clinical and demographic metadata were provided uncurated, with the amount varying by source and participant.

CDR1 and CDR2 are drawn from the germline V gene: SGHRS, YFSETQ. The CDR3 runs 17 residues from the cysteine to the phenylalanine. The read is trimmed to its CDR3 DNA, 51 bases read in frame from base 1. V is trimmed back by 5 bases and J by 0 bases, and the junction contains 6 bases that no gene match accounts for. Enrolling through a virtual design, the prospective study's participants ranged in age from roughly 18 to 89 years and lived across 20 to 25 United States geographic areas. To assign participants to cohorts, the prospective study relied on clinical history that participants themselves reported in a screening survey and a study questionnaire. For ImmuneRACE Cohort 3, a participant was defined as recovered based on two consecutive negative NP/OP PCR tests, clearance by a healthcare professional, or resolution of symptoms. In the prospective study, whole blood, serum and a nasopharyngeal or oropharyngeal swab were collected from each participant by mobile phlebotomists. Participants in the prospective study had the option to provide additional blood draws and questionnaires over a roughly two-month period. Before DNA extraction, prospective study blood samples were shipped either frozen or at room temperature.

The immunoSEQ Assay, a bias-controlled multiplex PCR, was used to amplify TCRbeta CDR3 regions from genomic DNA. Regarding the original processing steps: Within the assay, amplification of reference gene primers was used to estimate how many nucleated cells each sample contained. Sequence reads were collapsed and filtered to measure the absolute abundance of every unique TCRbeta CDR3 rearrangement. For each sample, productive Simpson clonality was calculated as the square root of Simpson's diversity index over productive rearrangements. The immuneACCESS repertoire file appears here via TCRdb, limited to in-frame rearrangements. These files lack a portion of the clones; in checked studies, under half of the deficit traces to unresolved V genes, and the cause of the others is not known. V, J and clone size derive from that table, while D and trimming were established from the DNA sequence. Counted in this sample were a few hundred thousand clones; 87% of them appeared once. The ten biggest clones cover approximately 5% of the sample.

This receptor was identified in a young woman who had recovered from COVID-19. The sequence links TRBV5-1 to TRBJ2-6; TRBD1 lines up with 9 middle nucleotides. Sequencing input: PBMCs or T cells enriched from blood (not recorded which). CDR3 sequence: CASRFDRGSSGANVLTF. The DNA reads as follows: TGCGCCAGCAGATTCGACAGGGGGAGCTCTGGGGCCAACGTCCTGACTTTC.